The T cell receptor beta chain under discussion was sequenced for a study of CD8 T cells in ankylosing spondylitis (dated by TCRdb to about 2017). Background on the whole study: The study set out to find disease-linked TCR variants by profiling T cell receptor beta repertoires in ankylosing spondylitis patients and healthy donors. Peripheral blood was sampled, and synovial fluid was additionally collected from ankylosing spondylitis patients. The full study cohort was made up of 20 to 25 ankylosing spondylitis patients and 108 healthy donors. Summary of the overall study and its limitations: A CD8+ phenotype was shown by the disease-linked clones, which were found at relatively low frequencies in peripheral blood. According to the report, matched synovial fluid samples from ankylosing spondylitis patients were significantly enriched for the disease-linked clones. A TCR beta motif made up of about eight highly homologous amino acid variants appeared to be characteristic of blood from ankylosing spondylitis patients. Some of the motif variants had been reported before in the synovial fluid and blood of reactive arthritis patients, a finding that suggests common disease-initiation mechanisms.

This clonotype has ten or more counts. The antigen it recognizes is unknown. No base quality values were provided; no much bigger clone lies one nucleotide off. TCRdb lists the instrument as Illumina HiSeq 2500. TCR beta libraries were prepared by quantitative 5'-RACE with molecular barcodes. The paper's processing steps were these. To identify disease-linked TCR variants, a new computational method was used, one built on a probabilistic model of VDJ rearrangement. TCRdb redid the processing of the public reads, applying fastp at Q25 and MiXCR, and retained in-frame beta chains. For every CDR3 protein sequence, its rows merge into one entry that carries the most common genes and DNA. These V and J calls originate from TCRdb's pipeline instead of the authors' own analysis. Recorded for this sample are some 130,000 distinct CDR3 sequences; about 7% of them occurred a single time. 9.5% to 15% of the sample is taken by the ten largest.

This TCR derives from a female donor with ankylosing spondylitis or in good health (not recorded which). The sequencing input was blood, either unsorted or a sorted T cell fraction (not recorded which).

The sequenced DNA: TGTGCCAGCTCCTCCCTAGCGGGGGGGCGAGCAGATACGCAGTATTTT. This yields the protein CASSSLAGGRADTQYF. Rearrangement joined TRBV18 to TRBJ2-3, with 12 bases aligning to TRBD2. From V the trimming removes 6 bases and from J it removes 4 bases, while the gene matches leave 8 bases of the junction unaccounted for. Via the germline V gene, CDR1 is KGHSH and CDR2 LQKENI. The CDR3 numbers 16 residues from cysteine through phenylalanine. The only DNA kept is the CDR3, 48 bases in frame from the first base. With all but the CDR3 taken from the reference TRBV18 and TRBJ2-3 genes, the full variable domain is: NAGVMQNPRHLVRRRGQEARLRCSPMKGHSHVYWYRQLPEEGLKFMVYLQKENIIDESGMPKERFSAEFPKEGPSILRIQQVVRGDSAAYFCASSSLAGGRADTQYFGPGTRLTVL.